Presented here are 20 T cell receptor beta chains from one specimen sequenced in a study of blood T cell repertoires in COVID-19. The table came from immunoSEQ multiplex PCR; TCRdb's copy has only in-frame clones and leaves some out. Here the sample spans tens of thousands of clones, around 86% being singletons. The sequencing input was peripheral blood. These receptors came from a human donor in a cohort sampled during active COVID-19.

The J gene is TRBJ2-2, the V gene TRBV28; TRBD1 is a possible D gene (6 bases). Per the germline V gene, CDR1 is MDHEN and CDR2 is SYDVKM. Deletions cut 2 bases from V and 9 bases from J, with 7 bases between. The CDR3 is 12 residues long. Here the CDR3 reads CASSLRDRELFF. The CDR3 DNA follows: TGTGCCAGCAGTTTAAGGGACAGGGAGCTGTTTTTT.

The CDR3 region is CASSLPTGFAQYTDTQYF. CDR3 nucleotide sequence: TGTGCCAGCAGCTTACCAACAGGGTTCGCCCAATACACAGATACGCAGTATTTT. This chain uses TRBV7-6 with TRBJ2-3, with D possibly matching TRBD1 (6 bases). Trimming took off 2 bases at V and 2 bases at J, with 20 bases between the two ends. The CDR3 has 18 amino acids. In germline, CDR1 is SGHVS, CDR2 FNYEAQ.

The V and J genes are TRBV19 and TRBJ2-3; D is unclear. The V gene lost 6 bases and the J gene lost 0 bases, with 7 bases spanning the gap. The CDR3 covers 13 residues. From germline, CDR1 is LNHDA and CDR2 SQIVND (reference sequence). DNA of the CDR3: TGTGCCAGTAGGGCCACAAGCACAGATACGCAGTATTTT. Translated: CASRATSTDTQYF.

The J gene is TRBJ2-3, the V gene TRBV6-4; possible D gene TRBD2, 6 bases. V dropped 4 bases and J dropped 3 bases, with 17 bases sitting between them. The germline V gene encodes CDR1 MRHNA and CDR2 SNTAGT. The CDR3 is 16 amino acids. The CDR3 DNA reads TGTGCCAGCAGTGTTTACGCGGGGATGGGGACAGATACGCAGTATTTT. The encoded protein is CASSVYAGMGTDTQYF.

CDR3 sequence: CASSRGTGYEKLFF. CDR3 nucleotides: TGTGCCAGCAGCCGAGGGACAGGGTATGAAAAACTGTTTTTT. The genes are TRBV6-5 and TRBJ1-4; 9 nucleotides line up with TRBD1. CDR3 length: 14 amino acids. Trimming took 6 bases from V and 6 from J; bases not matched to a gene: 5. Per the germline V gene, CDR1 is MNHEY and CDR2 is SVGAGI.

This chain joins TRBV27 and TRBJ2-5; D may be TRBD2 (5 bases). CDR3 size: 13 residues. The V gene lost 2 bases and the J gene lost 3 bases, with 7 bases spanning the gap. CDR1 MNHEY and CDR2 SMNVEV come from the germline V gene (reference sequence). The CDR3 sequence is CASSLAGKETQYF. The CDR3, as DNA: TGTGCCAGCAGTTTAGCGGGCAAAGAGACCCAGTACTTC.

The V and J genes are TRBV5-8 and TRBJ1-3; D call uncertain. Germline V gene sequence: CDR1 SGHTS, CDR2 YDEGEE. The CDR3 contains 15 residues. V was trimmed by 2 bases and J by 3 bases, leaving 12 bases between them. CDR3 protein: CASSFGGSSGNTIYF. The CDR3 coding sequence is TGTGCCAGCAGCTTTGGCGGATCGAGTGGAAACACCATATATTTT. Using reference TRBV5-8 and TRBJ1-3 for the parts outside the CDR3, the full variable domain is EAGVTQSPTHLIKTRGQQATLRCSPISGHTSVYWYQQALGLGLQFLLWYDEGEERNRGNFPPRFSGRQFPNYSSELNVNALELEDSALYLCASSFGGSSGNTIYFGEGSWLTVV.

The chain links TRBV2 to TRBJ2-3, with a weak D call TRBD2 (6 bases). This CDR3 has 12 residues. Trimming stripped 3 bases from V and 8 bases from J, with 9 bases between. In germline, CDR1 is SNHLY, CDR2 FYNNEI. CDR3 DNA sequence: TGTGCCAGCAGTGAGCGGCGGGGTACGCAGTATTTT. It specifies CASSERRGTQYF.

The CDR3, as DNA: TGTGCCAGCAGTCTCGCCTACCCGGGACAGGGATCCTACGAGCAGTACTTC. Residues: CASSLAYPGQGSYEQYF. This rearrangement joins TRBV28 to TRBJ2-7; 9 bases are shared with TRBD1. Germline lookup yields CDR1 MDHEN and CDR2 SYDVKM. Germline trimming cut 5 bases from V and 1 base from J; bases unmatched to any gene: 12. The CDR3 covers 17 residues.

The chain recombines TRBV7-9 with TRBJ2-3; 9 positions match TRBD2. The germline V gene has CDR1 SEHNR and CDR2 FQNEAQ (reference sequence). V was pared by 5 bases and J by 1 base, with 7 bases of the junction left unmatched. This CDR3 comprises 16 residues. CDR3 DNA sequence: TGTGCCAGCAGCGCCTTGACTAGCGGCGGCACAGATACGCAGTATTTT. This gives the protein CASSALTSGGTDTQYF.

The chain has TRBV30 and TRBJ1-1, with TRBD1 matching over 9 bases. The CDR3 spans 15 residues. V shed 3 bases and J 0 bases; nucleotides not matched to a gene: 5. CDR1 and CDR2 from the germline V gene are GTSNPN and SVGIG (reference sequence). CDR3: CAWRGGTGMNTEAFF. The CDR3 DNA follows: TGTGCCTGGAGGGGGGGGACAGGGATGAACACTGAAGCTTTCTTT.

This clone was counted only a few times. The CDR3 here is CASSQDNDRAGGTEAFF. In DNA, the CDR3 is TGCGCCAGCAGCCAAGATAATGATCGGGCCGGGGGTACTGAAGCTTTCTTT. V gene TRBV4-1 combines with J gene TRBJ1-1; maybe TRBD1 (5 bases). In germline, CDR1 is MGHRA, CDR2 YSYEKL. The V end lost 0 bases, the J end lost 5 bases, and 19 bases lay between the germline ends. This CDR3 has 17 residues.

The V call is TRBV5-5, the J call TRBJ2-4; D is unresolved. The CDR3 has 16 residues. Trimming removed 4 bases at V and 0 bases at J, with 14 bases between. Germline V lookup: CDR1 SGHKS, CDR2 YYEKEE (reference sequence). CDR3 amino acids: CASSPSAWRAKNIQYF. The CDR3 DNA is TGTGCCAGCAGCCCTAGTGCCTGGAGAGCCAAAAACATTCAGTACTTC. The entire variable domain, with the rest obtained from reference TRBV5-5 and TRBJ2-4, is as follows: DAGVTQSPTHLIKTRGQQVTLRCSPISGHKSVSWYQQVLGQGPQFIFQYYEKEERGRGNFPDRFSARQFPNYSSELNVNALLLGDSALYLCASSPSAWRAKNIQYFGAGTRLSVL.

The V gene is TRBV19, the J gene TRBJ1-1; no firm D call. The CDR3 sequence is 13 residues long. Per the germline V gene, CDR1 is LNHDA and CDR2 is SQIVND (reference sequence). The V and J ends lost 7 bases and 0 bases respectively, with 9 bases between them. The CDR3 bases are TGTGCCAGTAAACGGTATATGAACACTGAAGCTTTCTTT. Translating it yields CASKRYMNTEAFF.

V is TRBV14 and J is TRBJ2-1, with 8 bases that match TRBD1. From germline, CDR1 is SGHDN and CDR2 FVKESK. V lost 4 bases, J lost 8 bases, and 4 bases stayed unmatched. This CDR3 has 13 residues. The CDR3 DNA reads as TGTGCCAGCAGCCTTAACAGGGGGGATGAGCAGTTCTTC. This codes for CASSLNRGDEQFF.

This chain links TRBV5-6 with TRBJ2-5; TRBD2 agrees at 9 bases. The CDR3 length is 19 residues. Germline CDR1 SGHDT, CDR2 YYEEEE. V trimming: 0 bases; J trimming: 5 bases; junction bases outside the gene matches: 17. The CDR3 DNA follows: TGTGCCAGCAGCTTGGGCCCGAAGTCCGGAAGCGGGAGGCCCGAGACCCAGTACTTC. This sequence encodes CASSLGPKSGSGRPETQYF.

The chain joins TRBV27 to TRBJ2-5; 9 bases are shared with TRBD2. This CDR3 is built from 14 residues. Germline values: CDR1 MNHEY, CDR2 SMNVEV (reference sequence). The junction had 9 bases not matched to a gene; V was cut back by 8 bases and J by 5 bases. CDR3 residues: CASGGRGQWETQYF. The CDR3 DNA reads as TGTGCCAGCGGCGGGAGGGGGCAATGGGAGACCCAGTACTTC.

The chain recombines TRBV5-1 with TRBJ2-7; 7 nucleotides line up with TRBD1. CDR3 length equals 15 residues. Germline values: CDR1 SGHRS, CDR2 YFSETQ. V shed 0 bases, J shed 3 bases, and the junction held 6 bases outside the gene matches. The CDR3 DNA follows: TGCGCCAGCAGCTTGGACGGGACAGCTGTCTACGAGCAGTACTTC. Protein: CASSLDGTAVYEQYF.

The genes are TRBV5-1 and TRBJ1-4; D may be TRBD1 (5 bases). The ends were cut back, 0 bases at V and 5 bases at J, with 11 bases in the middle. This CDR3 region has 15 residues. In germline, CDR1 is SGHRS, CDR2 YFSETQ. CDR3 loop: CASSLGRTPNEKLFF. CDR3 DNA sequence: TGCGCCAGCAGCTTGGGCCGGACACCCAATGAAAAACTGTTTTTT.

By share of the sample, this clone is medium-sized. This chain connects TRBV9 to TRBJ2-7, with D maybe TRBD2 (6 bases). V lost 0 bases and J lost 7, with 11 bases in between. From germline, CDR1 is SGDLS and CDR2 YYNGEE. The CDR3 runs 13 residues. CDR3 bases: TGTGCCAGCAGCGTAGGGGACTCCGTGGAGCAGTACTTC. Protein sequence: CASSVGDSVEQYF.